The clone carrying this T cell receptor (beta chain) appeared many times. Its target is unknown. Trimming cost V 5 bases and J 4 bases, with 14 bases left between them. Germline loops: CDR1 SGHVS, CDR2 FQNEAQ. The CDR3 loop spans 14 amino acids. These data belong to a study of early T cells in non-severe SARS-CoV-2 infection. Study-wide background: Bulk RNA isolated from unsorted whole blood underwent sequencing; chains were not paired. Findings and caveats of the study: A preference for anti-spike CD8 responses marked VDJdb matching, which missed private and CD4 specificities.

Individual cDNA molecules carried attached unique molecular identifiers. TCRdb redid the calling of the 5' RACE reads with MiXCR, one entry per CDR3 protein. The repertoire holds tens of thousands of distinct CDR3 sequences, with over 3% as singletons. This receptor was identified in an adult who was a healthcare worker with PCR-confirmed SARS-CoV-2 infection or an uninfected control (not recorded which). The chain carries TRBV7-8 and TRBJ1-2; D may be TRBD1 (6 bases). Sequences were obtained from whole blood. CDR3 residues: CASSLQGGVYGYTF. CDR3 DNA sequence: TGTGCCAGCAGCCTACAGGGAGGCGTCTATGGCTACACCTTC.